This is a list of T cell receptor beta chains from one sample in a study of blood T cell repertoires in COVID-19. Here immunoSEQ multiplex PCR was the method, and the copy in TCRdb shows in-frame clones only, minus some. This table has about 130,000 clones, 70% to 80% appearing once. The sequencing input was peripheral blood. All receptors come from a man in his 60s who had recovered from COVID-19. CDR3s include the opening cysteine and the closing phenylalanine or tryptophan. Fields, in order: D gene, V gene, CDR3 length, clone size, J gene, CDR3 protein, CDR3 DNA. D genes are given only for firm matches. Size is omitted from some rows. Given values are once, few, many or a class for expanded clones.

D: TRBD2; V: TRBV5-1; length: 19; size: NA; J: TRBJ2-4; CDR3: CASSSGLAGRVPKNGIQYF; DNA: TGCGCCAGCAGCTCGGGACTAGCGGGAAGGGTACCCAAAAACGGCATTCAGTACTTC
D: NA; V: TRBV19; length: 13; size: few; J: TRBJ1-6; CDR3: CASSWLQNSPLHF; DNA: TGTGCCAGTAGTTGGTTACAGAATTCACCCCTCCACTTT
D: NA; V: TRBV18; length: 14; size: NA; J: TRBJ2-5; CDR3: CASSPGLSQETQYF; DNA: TGTGCCAGCTCCCCGGGACTGAGTCAAGAGACCCAGTACTTC
D: NA; V: TRBV2; length: 11; size: few; J: TRBJ1-1; CDR3: CASSADTQAFF; DNA: TGTGCCAGCAGTGCTGACACTCAAGCTTTCTTT
D: TRBD2; V: TRBV5-5; length: 16; size: NA; J: TRBJ2-1; CDR3: CASSLGLAGTHNEQFF; DNA: TGTGCCAGCAGCCTGGGACTAGCGGGTACCCACAATGAGCAGTTCTTC
D: NA; V: TRBV11-3; length: 13; size: NA; J: TRBJ2-7; CDR3: CASSSDSSYEQYF; DNA: TGTGCCAGCAGCTCGGACAGCTCCTACGAGCAGTACTTC
D: TRBD1; V: TRBV3-1/TRBV3-2; length: 15; size: NA; J: TRBJ1-1; CDR3: CASSPTTGRTTEAFF; DNA: TGTGCCAGCAGCCCCACGACAGGGCGGACCACTGAAGCTTTCTTT
D: NA; V: TRBV9; length: 13; size: NA; J: TRBJ2-1; CDR3: CASSDSVYNEQFF; DNA: TGTGCCAGCAGCGATAGCGTTTACAATGAGCAGTTCTTC
D: NA; V: TRBV25-1; length: 14; size: NA; J: TRBJ2-6; CDR3: CASSDNSGANVLTF; DNA: TGTGCCAGCAGTGATAACTCAGGGGCCAACGTCCTGACTTTC
D: NA; V: TRBV12-2; length: 15; size: NA; J: TRBJ2-7; CDR3: CASRLYRGSSYEQYF; DNA: TGTGCAAGTCGCTTGTACAGGGGTAGCTCCTACGAGCAGTACTTC
D: TRBD2; V: TRBV3-1/TRBV3-2; length: 19; size: NA; J: TRBJ2-1; CDR3: CASRTSRGISGRIPNEQFF; DNA: TGTGCCAGCAGGACAAGTCGCGGTATCAGCGGGAGGATCCCCAATGAGCAGTTCTTC
D: NA; V: TRBV6-2/TRBV6-3; length: 11; size: NA; J: TRBJ1-5; CDR3: CASSDGEPQHF; DNA: TGTGCCAGCAGTGACGGAGAGCCCCAGCATTTT
D: NA; V: TRBV28; length: 14; size: once; J: TRBJ2-5; CDR3: CATDEGSGVSTQYF; DNA: TGTGCCACCGACGAGGGTTCAGGGGTGTCGACCCAGTACTTC
D: NA; V: TRBV3-1/TRBV3-2; length: 15; size: few; J: TRBJ2-7; CDR3: CASSPQGATSYEQYF; DNA: TGTGCCAGCAGCCCCCAAGGGGCGACATCCTACGAGCAGTACTTC
D: NA; V: TRBV7-3; length: 15; size: NA; J: TRBJ2-7; CDR3: CASSLAAGLSYEQYF; DNA: TGTGCCAGCAGCTTAGCTGCGGGACTTTCCTACGAGCAGTACTTC
D: TRBD2; V: TRBV6-2/TRBV6-3; length: 14; size: NA; J: TRBJ2-7; CDR3: CASSRTSGAYEQYF; DNA: TGTGCCAGCAGTCGGACTAGCGGGGCCTACGAGCAGTACTTC
D: TRBD2; V: TRBV28; length: 15; size: NA; J: TRBJ2-1; CDR3: CASTLGLAGVYEQFF; DNA: TGTGCCAGCACCTTAGGGCTAGCGGGAGTCTATGAGCAGTTCTTC
D: TRBD1; V: TRBV28; length: 14; size: NA; J: TRBJ1-2; CDR3: CASSPGQINYGYTF; DNA: TGTGCCAGCAGTCCGGGACAGATCAACTATGGCTACACCTTC
D: TRBD2; V: TRBV30; length: 17; size: NA; J: TRBJ2-7; CDR3: CAWSDPHEASGGYEQYF; DNA: TGTGCCTGGAGTGATCCTCATGAAGCTAGCGGGGGCTACGAGCAGTACTTC
D: TRBD1; V: TRBV7-2; length: 14; size: once; J: TRBJ2-7; CDR3: CASSFDRGRDEQYF; DNA: TGTGCCAGCAGCTTCGACAGGGGGCGCGACGAGCAGTACTTC
D: TRBD2; V: TRBV5-6; length: 17; size: NA; J: TRBJ2-3; CDR3: CASSLAGPGLAPDTQYF; DNA: TGTGCCAGCAGCTTGGCGGGTCCGGGACTAGCGCCAGATACGCAGTATTTT
D: TRBD2; V: TRBV19; length: 14; size: NA; J: TRBJ2-7; CDR3: CASSISGGTYEQYF; DNA: TGTGCCAGTAGTATTTCGGGGGGTACCTACGAGCAGTACTTC
D: TRBD2; V: TRBV29-1; length: 14; size: NA; J: TRBJ2-3; CDR3: CSVRSAGGVDTQYF; DNA: TGCAGCGTTCGGTCGGCGGGAGGCGTAGATACGCAGTATTTT
D: NA; V: TRBV4-3; length: 16; size: NA; J: TRBJ1-2; CDR3: CASSLDFRLANYGYTF; DNA: TGCGCCAGCAGCCTTGATTTTCGATTAGCTAACTATGGCTACACCTTC
D: TRBD2; V: TRBV7-2; length: 15; size: once; J: TRBJ2-3; CDR3: CASSLHGRRADTQYF; DNA: TGTGCCAGCAGCTTACACGGGAGGCGGGCAGATACGCAGTATTTT
D: TRBD1; V: TRBV27; length: 15; size: once; J: TRBJ2-1; CDR3: CASSLSGTGFDEQFF; DNA: TGTGCCAGCAGTTTATCCGGGACAGGGTTTGATGAGCAGTTCTTC
D: TRBD1; V: TRBV7-8; length: 15; size: NA; J: TRBJ1-5; CDR3: CASSPGQVRNQPQHF; DNA: TGTGCCAGCAGCCCCGGACAGGTCCGCAATCAGCCCCAGCATTTT
D: NA; V: TRBV7-9; length: 16; size: NA; J: TRBJ2-1; CDR3: CASSFAGRQVYNEQFF; DNA: TGTGCCAGCAGCTTTGCGGGCAGGCAGGTTTACAATGAGCAGTTCTTC
D: TRBD2; V: TRBV6-2/TRBV6-3; length: 15; size: NA; J: TRBJ2-7; CDR3: CASSYPASGGYEQYF; DNA: TGTGCCAGCAGTTACCCAGCTAGCGGGGGCTACGAGCAGTACTTC
D: NA; V: TRBV27; length: 15; size: NA; J: TRBJ2-6; CDR3: CASRGGAAGANVLTF; DNA: TGTGCCAGCAGGGGGGGGGCGGCTGGGGCCAACGTCCTGACTTTC
D: TRBD2; V: TRBV10-1; length: 16; size: NA; J: TRBJ2-1; CDR3: CASSPSGLAGEDEQFF; DNA: TGCGCCAGCAGTCCATCGGGACTAGCGGGAGAGGATGAGCAGTTCTTC
D: NA; V: TRBV25-1; length: 14; size: NA; J: TRBJ1-1; CDR3: CASSQGFLNTEAFF; DNA: TGTGCCAGCAGTCAGGGCTTCCTGAACACTGAAGCTTTCTTT
D: TRBD1; V: TRBV6-5; length: 15; size: NA; J: TRBJ1-1; CDR3: CASSYGTGLNTEAFF; DNA: TGTGCCAGCAGTTACGGGACAGGTTTGAACACTGAAGCTTTCTTT
D: TRBD2; V: TRBV2; length: 18; size: NA; J: TRBJ2-1; CDR3: CASSEALLAGVPDNEQFF; DNA: TGTGCCAGCAGTGAAGCACTCCTAGCGGGAGTTCCCGACAATGAGCAGTTCTTC
D: NA; V: TRBV7-2; length: 12; size: NA; J: TRBJ2-7; CDR3: CASRGQTYEQYF; DNA: TGTGCCAGCAGAGGACAGACCTACGAGCAGTACTTC
D: NA; V: TRBV2; length: 13; size: NA; J: TRBJ2-7; CDR3: CASNPGVSYEQYF; DNA: TGTGCCAGCAACCCAGGGGTATCCTACGAGCAGTACTTC
D: TRBD1; V: TRBV2; length: 15; size: once; J: TRBJ2-7; CDR3: CASSLDRGAENEQYF; DNA: TGTGCCAGCAGTCTGGACAGGGGGGCAGAGAACGAGCAGTACTTC
D: NA; V: TRBV5-8; length: 14; size: NA; J: TRBJ2-1; CDR3: CASSLGTSKDEQFF; DNA: TGTGCCAGCAGCTTGGGTACTAGTAAGGATGAGCAGTTCTTC
D: NA; V: TRBV6-1; length: 13; size: NA; J: TRBJ2-5; CDR3: CASSETGLETQYF; DNA: TGTGCCAGCAGTGAAACAGGGCTGGAGACCCAGTACTTC
D: NA; V: TRBV3-1/TRBV3-2; length: 15; size: NA; J: TRBJ2-1; CDR3: CASSRDRETNNEQFF; DNA: TGTGCCAGCAGCCGTGACCGGGAGACAAACAATGAGCAGTTCTTC
D: TRBD2; V: TRBV6-2/TRBV6-3; length: 16; size: NA; J: TRBJ2-5; CDR3: CASSYSAGGYQETQYF; DNA: TGTGCCAGCAGTTACTCAGCGGGAGGGTACCAAGAGACCCAGTACTTC
D: NA; V: TRBV7-3; length: 13; size: NA; J: TRBJ1-1; CDR3: CATGGQTIAEAFF; DNA: TGTGCCACCGGAGGGCAGACGATCGCTGAAGCTTTCTTT
D: NA; V: TRBV9; length: 14; size: once; J: TRBJ1-2; CDR3: CASSTNSGGRGYTF; DNA: TGTGCCAGCAGCACAAATTCGGGGGGACGTGGCTACACCTTC
D: TRBD1; V: TRBV19; length: 14; size: once; J: TRBJ2-7; CDR3: CASSSRTGGYEQYF; DNA: TGTGCCAGTAGTTCAAGGACAGGGGGGTACGAGCAGTACTTC
D: NA; V: TRBV11-3; length: 12; size: NA; J: TRBJ2-7; CDR3: CASSLGSVEQYF; DNA: TGTGCCAGCAGCTTAGGATCGGTGGAGCAGTACTTC
D: NA; V: TRBV9; length: 15; size: NA; J: TRBJ2-2; CDR3: CASTGLAIDTGELFF; DNA: TGTGCCAGCACTGGGCTAGCGATCGACACCGGGGAGCTGTTTTTT
D: NA; V: TRBV27; length: 14; size: NA; J: TRBJ1-2; CDR3: CASSLSRGDYGYTF; DNA: TGTGCCAGCAGTTTATCGCGGGGTGACTATGGCTACACCTTC
D: TRBD1; V: TRBV6-5; length: 16; size: NA; J: TRBJ2-1; CDR3: CASSYSSGRGRNEQFF; DNA: TGTGCCAGCAGTTACTCCTCGGGCAGGGGGCGCAATGAGCAGTTCTTC
D: TRBD1; V: TRBV19; length: 16; size: NA; J: TRBJ1-1; CDR3: CASSIIGTGGNTEAFF; DNA: TGTGCCAGTAGTATAATCGGGACAGGGGGCAACACTGAAGCTTTCTTT
D: TRBD1; V: TRBV11-2; length: 13; size: NA; J: TRBJ2-7; CDR3: CASSKGTVYEQYF; DNA: TGTGCCAGCAGCAAGGGGACAGTCTACGAGCAGTACTTC
D: NA; V: TRBV4-2; length: 14; size: few; J: TRBJ1-2; CDR3: CASSQAGSGYGYTF; DNA: TGTGCCAGCAGCCAAGCGGGGTCGGGCTATGGCTACACCTTC